This T cell receptor (beta chain) was sequenced during a study of cytomegalovirus exposure and HLA in healthy donors. The PCR used 60 Vbeta and 13 Jbeta primers. As handled by the study authors: An analysis performed later counted about 80 million unique TCR beta chains (roughly 11 million of them shared). Produced via immunoSEQ multiplex PCR; TCRdb's table is partial and in-frame only. V and J calls and clone size are as listed in that table; D and trimming were resolved from the DNA. Seen here are some 150,000 clones, around 84% observed once, and the top ten hold roughly 2.5%. Among the donors, all were healthy bone marrow donors. This CDR3 contains 14 residues. CDR1 and CDR2 from the germline V gene are SGHRS and YFSETQ. V lost 4 bases and J lost 6; bases outside the gene matches: 8.

Sequenced material: PBMCs. The source of this sequence is a boy younger than 10 in good health and CMV-seronegative. The rearrangement uses TRBV5-1 and TRBJ1-1; 8 bases map to TRBD1. DNA of the CDR3: TGCGCCAGCAGCGCAAGGACAGGGATACCTGAAGCTTTCTTT. Protein sequence: CASSARTGIPEAFF.